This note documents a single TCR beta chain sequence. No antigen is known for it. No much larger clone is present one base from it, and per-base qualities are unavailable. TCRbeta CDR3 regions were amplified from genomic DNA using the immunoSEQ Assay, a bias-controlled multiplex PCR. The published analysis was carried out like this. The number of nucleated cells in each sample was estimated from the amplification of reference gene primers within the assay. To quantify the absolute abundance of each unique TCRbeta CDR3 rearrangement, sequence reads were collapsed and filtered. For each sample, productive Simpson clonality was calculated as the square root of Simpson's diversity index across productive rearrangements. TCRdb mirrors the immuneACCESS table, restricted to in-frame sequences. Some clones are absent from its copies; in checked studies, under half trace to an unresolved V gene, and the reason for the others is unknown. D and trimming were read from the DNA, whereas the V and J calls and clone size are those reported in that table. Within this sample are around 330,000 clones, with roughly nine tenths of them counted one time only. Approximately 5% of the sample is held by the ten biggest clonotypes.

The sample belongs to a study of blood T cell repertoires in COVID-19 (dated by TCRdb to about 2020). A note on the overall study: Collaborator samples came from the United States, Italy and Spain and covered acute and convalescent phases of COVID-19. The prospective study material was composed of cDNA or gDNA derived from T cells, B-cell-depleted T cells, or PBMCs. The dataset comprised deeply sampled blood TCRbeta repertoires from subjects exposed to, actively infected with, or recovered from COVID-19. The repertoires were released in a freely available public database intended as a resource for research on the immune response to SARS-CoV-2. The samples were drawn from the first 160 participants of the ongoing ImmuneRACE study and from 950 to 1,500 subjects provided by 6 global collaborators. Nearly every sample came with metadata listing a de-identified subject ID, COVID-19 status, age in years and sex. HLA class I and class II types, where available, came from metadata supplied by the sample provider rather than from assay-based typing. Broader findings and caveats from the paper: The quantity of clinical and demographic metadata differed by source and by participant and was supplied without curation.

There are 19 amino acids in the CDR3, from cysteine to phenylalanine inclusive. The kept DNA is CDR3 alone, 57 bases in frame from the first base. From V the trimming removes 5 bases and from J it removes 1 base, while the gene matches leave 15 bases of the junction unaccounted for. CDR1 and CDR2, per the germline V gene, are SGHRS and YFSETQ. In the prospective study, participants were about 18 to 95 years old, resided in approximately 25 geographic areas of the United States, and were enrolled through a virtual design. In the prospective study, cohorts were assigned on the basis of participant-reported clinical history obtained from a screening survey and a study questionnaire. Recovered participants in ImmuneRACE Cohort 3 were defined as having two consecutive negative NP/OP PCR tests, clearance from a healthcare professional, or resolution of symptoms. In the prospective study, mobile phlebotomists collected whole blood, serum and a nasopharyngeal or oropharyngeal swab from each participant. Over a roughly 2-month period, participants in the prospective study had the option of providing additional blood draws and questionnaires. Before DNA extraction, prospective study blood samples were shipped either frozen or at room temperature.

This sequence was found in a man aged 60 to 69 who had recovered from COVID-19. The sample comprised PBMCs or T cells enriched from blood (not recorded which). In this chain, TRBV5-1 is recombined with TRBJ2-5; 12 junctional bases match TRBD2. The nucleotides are TGCGCCAGCAGGACGGCGGCTAGCGGGAGGGGAGGGGTCCAAGAGACCCAGTACTTC. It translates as CASRTAASGRGGVQETQYF.